The 24 T cell receptor beta chains given below trace back to one sample, sequenced in a study of vaccination and CD4 T cells after COVID-19. The sample's treatment: approximately nine-day PBMC culture with coronavirus spike peptide pools or control peptides (ViraFEST assay). Antigens for these TCRs are unknown. The Oncomine TCR Beta short-read assay was what sequenced the DNA obtained from cultured CD4+ T cells. TCRdb reprocessed the PCR reads via MiXCR and lists one record per CDR3 protein. The table lists 9,000 to 10,000 distinct CDR3 sequences, 65% to 70% of them singletons. The sample here was CD4+ T cells from blood, cultured in vitro, taken before SARS-CoV-2 vaccination. Every receptor here comes from a human donor who had recovered from COVID-19.

This clonotype was observed a handful of times. The chain links TRBV4-2 to TRBJ1-1; D is possibly TRBD1 (5 bases). The V and J ends lost 0 bases and 2 bases respectively, with 13 bases between them. The CDR3 covers 16 residues. The germline gives CDR1 LGHNA, CDR2 YNFKEQ. CDR3 nucleotides: TGTGCCAGCAGCCAAGATAGTAGGCAGGGAAACACTGAAGCTTTCTTT. It codes for CASSQDSRQGNTEAFF.

The rearrangement links TRBV10-3 to TRBJ2-7; TRBD1 matches 8 bases. Germline lookup yields CDR1 ENHRY and CDR2 SYGVKD. V dropped 10 bases and J dropped 6; count of bases not matched to a gene: 8. This CDR3 contains 12 residues. CDR3 DNA sequence: TGTGCCAGCACCCAGACAGGGGTCGAGCAGTACTTC. It specifies CASTQTGVEQYF.

This clonotype was observed a handful of times. The rearrangement joins TRBV6-1 to TRBJ2-5; the D gene is possibly TRBD2 (6 bases). The germline V gene has CDR1 MNHNS and CDR2 SASEGT. CDR3 length: 13 amino acids. V was cut by 7 bases and J by 7 bases, with 16 bases left in between. CDR3 sequence (DNA): TGTGCCAGCACCCTAGAGGGGCGGGGGACCCAGTACTTC. Translation: CASTLEGRGTQYF.

The chain carries TRBV20-1 and TRBJ1-2; D gene uncertain. The CDR3 length is 14 residues. Per the germline V gene, CDR1 is DFQATT and CDR2 is SNEGSKA (reference sequence). Trimming took off 0 bases at V and 4 bases at J, with 12 bases between the two ends. This chain's CDR3 is CSARDRLRTYGYTF. Written as DNA, the CDR3 is TGCAGTGCTAGAGATCGCTTGAGGACCTATGGCTACACCTTC.

This chain connects TRBV7-3 to TRBJ2-2; 7 nucleotides agree with TRBD1. The CDR3 is made up of 15 amino acids. Trimming removed 5 bases from V and 6 bases from J; junction bases left unmatched: 9. The germline V gene has CDR1 SGHTA and CDR2 FQGTGA. CDR3 sequence reads: CASSLRQGWAGELFF. DNA of the CDR3: TGTGCCAGCAGCCTTAGACAGGGCTGGGCCGGGGAGCTGTTTTTT.

The chain uses TRBV20-1 and TRBJ2-3; D might be TRBD1 (5 bases). The CDR3 runs to 13 residues. The germline gives CDR1 DFQATT, CDR2 SNEGSKA (reference sequence). Trimming cost V 7 bases and J 2 bases, with 13 bases left between them. CDR3: CSVRDEPTDTQYF. Here the CDR3 DNA reads TGCAGTGTCAGGGATGAACCCACAGATACGCAGTATTTT.

The chain has TRBV6-1 and TRBJ1-4; D is unresolved. V dropped 7 bases and J dropped 5 bases, with 11 bases sitting between them. The germline V gene encodes CDR1 MNHNS and CDR2 SASEGT. The length of the CDR3 is 13 residues. The CDR3 spells CASMADGNEKLFF. CDR3 coding DNA: TGTGCCAGCATGGCGGACGGGAATGAAAAACTGTTTTTT.

This clonotype was seen more than once but under ten times. The chain combines TRBV11-1 with TRBJ2-1; 7 nucleotides match TRBD2. The V gene end was trimmed by 6 bases and the J gene end by 5 bases; junction bases not matched to a gene: 10. Germline CDR1 and CDR2: SGHAT and FQDESV (reference sequence). There are 15 residues in the CDR3. The CDR3 nucleotides read TGTGCCAGCAGGTCTGTAGCGGGTGGGAACAATGAGCAGTTCTTC. It translates to CASRSVAGGNNEQFF.

J is TRBJ1-1 and V is TRBV9, with D maybe TRBD1 (6 bases). Germline CDR1 and CDR2: SGDLS and YYNGEE. CDR3 length equals 14 residues. The germline V and J ends were trimmed by 2 bases and 1 base, with 9 bases remaining between them. DNA of the CDR3: TGTGCCAGCAGCGTTGAACAGGGGAACACTGAAGCTTTCTTT. Translation gives CASSVEQGNTEAFF.

A word on this clonotype: This is likely a read error, given that the CDR3 carries no conserved phenylalanine or tryptophan at its end. The CDR3 region is CASSLGAPNNQETQYY. CDR3 DNA sequence: TGTGCCAGCAGCTTAGGGGCACCTAATAACCAAGAGACCCAGTACTAC. The chain employs TRBV7-8 and TRBJ2-5; the D is unclear. V shed 1 base and J shed 0 bases, with 12 bases lying between them. CDR3 length: 16 amino acids. From germline, CDR1 is SGHVS and CDR2 FQNEAQ.

The chain employs TRBV20-1 and TRBJ2-7; D is ambiguous. CDR1 and CDR2 from the germline V gene are DFQATT and SNEGSKA (reference sequence). The CDR3 covers 13 residues. Trimming removed 0 bases from V and 6 bases from J, with 12 bases in between. CDR3 protein: CSARDPDGREQYF. As DNA, the CDR3 is TGCAGTGCTAGAGACCCCGACGGCCGCGAGCAGTACTTC.

A few counts support this clonotype. V gene TRBV10-3 combines with J gene TRBJ1-5; 9 bases fit TRBD1. Germline CDR1 ENHRY, CDR2 SYGVKD. V lost 10 bases to trimming and J lost 1 base; unmatched junction nucleotides: 8. This CDR3 contains 15 residues. This CDR3 is CATRPQGASNQPQHF. The CDR3 region has the DNA TGTGCCACCCGACCACAGGGGGCAAGCAATCAGCCCCAGCATTTT.

The CDR3 region has the DNA TGTGCCAGCAGCCCTTCTGGGGCCAACGTCCTGACTTTC. As protein: CASSPSGANVLTF. This rearrangement joins TRBV5-4 to TRBJ2-6; D is ambiguous. Germline loops: CDR1 SGHNT, CDR2 YYREEE (reference sequence). The CDR3 has 13 amino acids. V was cut by 4 bases and J by 1 base, with 3 bases left in between.

V usage is TRBV10-3 and J usage is TRBJ2-3; TRBD2 matches 10 bases. CDR1 is ENHRY and CDR2 is SYGVKD in the germline V gene. CDR3 length: 16 residues. V shed 2 bases, J shed 4 bases, and the junction held 6 bases outside the gene matches. The CDR3 DNA sequence: TGTGCCATCAGTGAGCCGGGACTAGCGTCTTCAGATACGCAGTATTTT. Translating gives CAISEPGLASSDTQYF.

The chain carries TRBV7-2 and TRBJ2-4, with D perhaps being TRBD1 or TRBD2 (5 bases each). Deletions cut 1 base from V and 4 bases from J, with 14 bases between. Germline lookup yields CDR1 SGHTA and CDR2 FQGNSA. This CDR3 contains 16 residues. CDR3 bases: TGTGCCAGCAGCTTAGAGGGGACCCTACCGAAAAACATTCAGTACTTC. Translating it yields CASSLEGTLPKNIQYF.

The CDR3 region is CASSLEGYRAAQYF. The CDR3 DNA sequence: TGTGCCAGCAGCTTAGAGGGGTACAGGGCGGCCCAGTACTTC. J is TRBJ2-5 and V is TRBV7-9; D is perhaps TRBD1 (6 bases). Germline-derived CDR1 and CDR2 are SEHNR and FQNEAQ (reference sequence). The CDR3 covers 14 residues. Trimming cost V 1 base and J 9 bases, with 15 bases left between them.

This chain connects TRBV12-3 or TRBV12-4 to TRBJ2-1; TRBD2 agrees at 8 bases. The CDR3 contains 16 residues. The V and J ends lost 3 bases and 0 bases, in that order; junction bases with no gene match: 4. The DNA of the CDR3 is TGTGCCAGCAGTTTGATAGCGGGATCCTCCTACAATGAGCAGTTCTTC. Translation gives CASSLIAGSSYNEQFF.

The rearrangement joins TRBV20-1 to TRBJ2-7; 8 nucleotides agree with TRBD2. After removal of 0 bases from V and 5 bases from J, the junction contained 12 bases not matched to a gene. CDR3 size: 16 residues. CDR1 and CDR2 (germline): DFQATT, SNEGSKA (reference sequence). CDR3 protein: CSARDYVGSGTHEQYF. CDR3 DNA sequence: TGCAGTGCTAGAGATTATGTTGGTAGCGGGACCCACGAGCAGTACTTC.

This clonotype was detected a few times. The chain joins TRBV27 to TRBJ1-2, with a possible D match to TRBD1 (5 bases). Trimming cost V 6 bases and J 2 bases, with 13 bases left between them. CDR1 and CDR2 (germline): MNHEY, SMNVEV (reference sequence). The CDR3 is 14 residues long. The CDR3 region is CASRQWAGNYGYTF. CDR3 in DNA: TGTGCCAGCAGACAATGGGCAGGGAACTATGGCTACACCTTC.

Written as DNA, the CDR3 is TGTGCCAGCTCGATGGGTGGTAACACCATATATTTT. Protein product: CASSMGGNTIYF. The gene calls are TRBV19 and TRBJ1-3; D is uncertain. Germline CDR1 reads LNHDA; CDR2 reads SQIVND (reference sequence). CDR3 length: 12 residues. The V gene lost 9 bases and the J gene lost 7 bases, with 13 bases spanning the gap.

V is TRBV9 and J is TRBJ2-2, with TRBD2 identical over 15 bases. Germline V gives CDR1 SGDLS, CDR2 YYNGEE. This CDR3 contains 18 residues. V was pared by 4 bases and J by 0 bases, with 4 bases of the junction left unmatched. CDR3 in amino acids: CASSPGLAGGPNTGELFF. CDR3 sequence (DNA): TGTGCCAGCAGCCCAGGACTAGCGGGAGGGCCGAACACCGGGGAGCTGTTTTTT.

This clonotype was seen a handful of times. This chain joins TRBV27 and TRBJ1-6; D unresolved. The germline V gene has CDR1 MNHEY and CDR2 SMNVEV (reference sequence). Trimming removed 5 bases at V and 6 bases at J, with 8 bases between. This CDR3 is built from 13 residues. In nucleotides, the CDR3 is TGTGCCAGCAGTCCCCGCCCTAATTCACCCCTCCACTTT. It codes for CASSPRPNSPLHF.

The chain joins TRBV25-1 to TRBJ1-5; D is unclear. V lost 5 bases and J 6 bases, leaving 11 bases between the germline ends. Germline CDR1 and CDR2: MGHDK and SYGVNS. The CDR3 totals 13 residues. The CDR3 bases are TGTGCCAGCAGTTGGGGAATTGGTCAGCCCCAGCATTTT. As protein: CASSWGIGQPQHF.

The chain couples TRBV28 to TRBJ2-3; 7 nucleotides align to TRBD1. Germline V CDR1 and CDR2: MDHEN, SYDVKM. The CDR3 has 16 residues. V gave up 6 bases and J gave up 4 bases; unmatched junction bases: 13. The CDR3 DNA reads as TGTGCCAGCAGCCCCATTTGGACAGGTCAGGCAGATACGCAGTATTTT. This sequence encodes CASSPIWTGQADTQYF.